The 11 T cell receptor beta chains in this list originate from one sample, sequenced in a study of blood T cell repertoires in COVID-19. Assay: immunoSEQ multiplex PCR; the TCRdb copy retains only in-frame clones and omits some. The sample includes about 50,000 clones, 60% to 80% of them seen just once. Specimen: PBMCs or T cells enriched from blood (not recorded which). The receptors stem from a woman in her fifties or sixties with acute COVID-19.

V and J are TRBV12-5 and TRBJ1-4, with 10 bases that match TRBD1. Looked up from germline, CDR1 is LGHNT and CDR2 is FRNRAP. CDR3 length: 15 residues. J gave up 7 bases and V 2 bases, and 4 bases lay outside the gene matches. CDR3 region: CASGLFRDRGEKLFF. DNA for the CDR3: TGTGCTAGTGGTTTGTTCCGGGACAGGGGTGAAAAACTGTTTTTT.

A single count supports this clone. The V and J genes are TRBV4-1 and TRBJ1-2; D is perhaps TRBD1 (5 bases). V was cut by 2 bases and J by 12 bases, with 10 bases left in between. The CDR3 length is 11 residues. CDR1 and CDR2 from the germline V gene are MGHRA and YSYEKL. CDR3 DNA: TGCGCCAGCAGCCAAATGGGGCCACACACCTTC. Amino acid sequence: CASSQMGPHTF.

This sequence joins TRBV9 and TRBJ1-1; 12 bases align to TRBD1. The junction had 3 bases not matched to a gene; V was cut back by 4 bases and J by 8 bases. Germline V gene lookup returns CDR1 SGDLS and CDR2 YYNGEE. This CDR3 spans 13 amino acids. CDR3 loop: CASSSGTGGEAFF. The CDR3 DNA is TGTGCCAGCAGCTCCGGGACAGGGGGCGAAGCTTTCTTT. Supplemented by reference TRBV9 and TRBJ1-1, the full variable domain reads DSGVTQTPKHLITATGQRVTLRCSPRSGDLSVYWYQQSLDQGLQFLIQYYNGEERAKGNILERFSAQQFPDLHSELNLSSLELGDSALYFCASSSGTGGEAFFGQGTRLTVV.

The gene calls are TRBV4-2 and TRBJ2-4; D gene unclear. Germline assignment: CDR1 LGHNA and CDR2 YNFKEQ. The CDR3 totals 15 residues. Trimming shortened V by 0 bases and J by 3 bases, and 9 bases separated the two germline ends. CDR3 region: CASSQEHYSKNIQYF. CDR3 nucleotide sequence: TGTGCCAGCAGCCAAGAACATTACAGCAAAAACATTCAGTACTTC.

This clone occurred once. The chain couples TRBV10-2 to TRBJ2-2; D call uncertain. The V end was cut by 5 bases, the J end by 7 bases, with 14 bases between. There are 14 residues in the CDR3. The germline CDR1 and CDR2 sequences are WSHSY and SAAADI. CDR3: CASSPTGLFGELFF. The CDR3 DNA follows: TGCGCCAGCAGTCCTACCGGTCTTTTCGGGGAGCTGTTTTTT.

The chain uses TRBV18 and TRBJ1-1; possible D gene TRBD1, 5 bases. From germline, CDR1 is KGHSH and CDR2 LQKENI. This CDR3 region has 15 residues. Deletions cut 1 base from V and 4 bases from J, with 13 bases between. The CDR3 nucleotides are TGTGCCAGCTCACCACAGGCGACAGTCATCACTGAAGCTTTCTTT. This encodes CASSPQATVITEAFF.

A note on this clone: Other DNA sequences in the same sample also yield this CDR3. The rearrangement joins TRBV4-1 to TRBJ1-1, with TRBD1 identical over 9 bases. CDR3 size: 14 residues. CDR1 and CDR2 (germline): MGHRA, YSYEKL. V was pared by 2 bases and J by 5 bases, with 3 bases of the junction left unmatched. The CDR3: CASSQKTGGTEAFF. Written as DNA, the CDR3 is TGCGCCAGCAGCCAAAAGACAGGGGGAACTGAAGCTTTCTTT.

This clone appeared a few times. The CDR3 reads CASSLSERNYGYTF. In DNA form, the CDR3 reads TGTGCCAGCTCACTATCCGAGAGGAACTATGGCTACACCTTC. This chain uses TRBV18 with TRBJ1-2, with D unclear. The CDR3 is 14 residues long. CDR1 and CDR2 (germline): KGHSH, LQKENI. V was clipped by 4 bases and J by 2 bases, with 11 bases between them.

This clone has only one observation. This sequence joins TRBV5-6 and TRBJ1-4; 8 bases fit TRBD1. Trimming took 4 bases from V and 7 from J; bases not matched to a gene: 9. Germline CDR1 reads SGHDT; CDR2 reads YYEEEE. There are 15 residues in the CDR3. The CDR3 is CASSGTGTGTEKLFF. The CDR3 DNA reads TGTGCCAGCAGCGGGACCGGGACAGGAACTGAAAAACTGTTTTTT.

The sample holds a few counts of this clone. The rearrangement uses TRBV29-1 and TRBJ2-7; 8 nucleotides agree with TRBD2. J gave up 1 base and V 3 bases, and 5 bases lay outside the gene matches. Germline V gene data show CDR1 as SQVTM and CDR2 as ANQGSEA. This CDR3 comprises 14 residues. The DNA for the CDR3 is TGCAGCGTTGAGGCGGGGGGCGGGTCCTACGAGCAGTACTTC. It encodes CSVEAGGGSYEQYF.

This chain connects TRBV28 to TRBJ1-4; 8 nucleotides line up with TRBD1. CDR3 length equals 17 residues. Per germline, CDR1 MDHEN and CDR2 SYDVKM. V lost 5 bases and J lost 8; bases outside the gene matches: 16. The CDR3 DNA reads TGTGCCAGCAGTCCCTTTTTCAAGAGGACAGGGAGGGAAAAACTGTTTTTT. Encoded protein: CASSPFFKRTGREKLFF.